These 23 T cell receptor beta chains were sequenced from one sample in a study of T cell responses to AZD1222 COVID-19 vaccine. Clones were sequenced by immunoSEQ multiplex PCR, and TCRdb holds only the in-frame ones, with some missing. This table holds 100,000 to 150,000 clones, about nine tenths found once. This sample comprised peripheral blood, obtained on day 0 of AZD1222 vaccination. The receptors were gathered from an adult in good health.

This sequence joins TRBV28 and TRBJ2-7; 14 positions agree with TRBD2. V was pared by 5 bases and J by 2 bases, with 8 bases of the junction left unmatched. Germline values: CDR1 MDHEN, CDR2 SYDVKM. The CDR3 runs to 17 residues. The CDR3, as DNA: TGTGCCAGCAGTCCATGGACTAGCGGGGGGACGACCTACGAGCAGTACTTC. This sequence encodes CASSPWTSGGTTYEQYF. The whole variable domain, remainder taken from reference TRBV28 and TRBJ2-7, is DVKVTQSSRYLVKRTGEKVFLECVQDMDHENMFWYRQDPGLGLRLIYFSYDVKMKEKGDIPEGYSVSREKKERFSLILESASTNQTSMYLCASSPWTSGGTTYEQYFGPGTRLTVT.

The chain recombines TRBV28 with TRBJ2-1; no clear D gene. The CDR3 totals 13 residues. The germline CDR1 and CDR2 sequences are MDHEN and SYDVKM. The V and J ends lost 4 bases and 6 bases respectively, with 10 bases between them. CDR3 in DNA: TGTGCCAGCAGTTCCCTTCCCATCAATGAGCAGTTCTTC. Amino acid sequence: CASSSLPINEQFF.

This chain connects TRBV2 to TRBJ1-2; D remains ambiguous. Trimming left V 0 bases short and J 5 bases short, with 4 bases between. CDR1 and CDR2 from the germline V gene are SNHLY and FYNNEI. This CDR3 is built from 12 residues. CDR3 sequence (DNA): TGTGCCAGCAGTGAAGCGGGGTATGGCTACACCTTC. Amino acids: CASSEAGYGYTF. Based on the CDR3 plus reference TRBV2 and TRBJ1-2, the full variable domain is EPEVTQTPSHQVTQMGQEVILRCVPISNHLYFYWYRQILGQKVEFLVSFYNNEISEKSEIFDDQFSVERPDGSNFTLKIRSTKLEDSAMYFCASSEAGYGYTFGSGTRLTVV.

This clone was seen only a few times. In the same sample, other DNA sequences code for this CDR3. J is TRBJ1-1 and V is TRBV4-3; D remains unclear. Trimming removed 2 bases from V and 6 bases from J, with 7 bases in between. This CDR3 has 12 residues. Germline V lookup: CDR1 LGHNA, CDR2 YSLEER. The CDR3 is CASSQMGSEAFF. CDR3 nucleotide sequence: TGCGCCAGCAGCCAAATGGGGTCTGAAGCTTTCTTT.

This clone was detected once. The chain employs TRBV7-9 and TRBJ1-1; tentative D call: TRBD1 (5 bases). V was cut by 5 bases and J by 1 base, with 8 bases left in between. Looked up from germline, CDR1 is SEHNR and CDR2 is FQNEAQ (reference sequence). This CDR3 has 13 amino acids. Here the CDR3 reads CASSRGENTEAFF. The CDR3 coding sequence is TGTGCCAGCAGCCGAGGGGAGAACACTGAAGCTTTCTTT.

The J gene is TRBJ1-2, the V gene TRBV27; 9 bases align to TRBD1. Per germline, CDR1 MNHEY and CDR2 SMNVEV (reference sequence). The CDR3 has 15 amino acids. V trimming: 2 bases; J trimming: 5 bases; junction bases outside the gene matches: 6. The CDR3 here is CASSLRGTGWYGYTF. Here the CDR3 DNA reads TGTGCCAGCAGTTTACGGGGGACAGGGTGGTATGGCTACACCTTC.

The chain recombines TRBV18 with TRBJ2-1; 10 bases are a match to TRBD1. The CDR3 length is 13 residues. From germline, CDR1 is KGHSH and CDR2 LQKENI. V lost 6 bases and J lost 9; bases outside the gene matches: 5. The CDR3 nucleotides are TGTGCCAGCTCCCCGGGACAGGGGATTGAGCAGTTCTTC. It is translated as CASSPGQGIEQFF.

The rearrangement uses TRBV27 and TRBJ2-1; 8 nucleotides line up with TRBD1. The CDR3 runs 16 residues. The J segment lost 8 bases and the V segment lost 2 bases, leaving 11 bases of the junction unmatched. CDR1 is MNHEY, CDR2 SMNVEV, per germline (reference sequence). The CDR3 DNA reads TGTGCCAGCAGTTTAGTTGGGGGGACAGGTTTTTATGAGCAGTTCTTC. The encoded protein is CASSLVGGTGFYEQFF.

This clone was detected a few times. The chain has TRBV19 and TRBJ2-1, with TRBD2 identical over 7 bases. Per the germline V gene, CDR1 is LNHDA and CDR2 is SQIVND (reference sequence). J lost 9 bases, V lost 2 bases, and 10 bases had no gene match. The CDR3 spans 15 residues. CDR3 in DNA: TGTGCCAGTAGTATAAGGGGAGGGCTCCACCTTGAGCAGTTCTTC. Amino acids: CASSIRGGLHLEQFF.

This clone turned up a few times. The sample holds other DNA sequences that translate to the same CDR3. The rearrangement joins TRBV7-6 to TRBJ1-4; no clear D. The CDR3 is 15 residues long. CDR1 is SGHVS, CDR2 FNYEAQ, per germline. V lost 5 bases to trimming and J lost 4 bases, with 14 bases between them. The CDR3 sequence: CASSLRALGNEKLFF. The CDR3 nucleotides are TGTGCCAGCAGCCTACGAGCATTGGGTAATGAAAAACTGTTTTTT.

This chain joins TRBV7-2 and TRBJ1-1; D possibly corresponds to TRBD1 (5 bases). The germline gives CDR1 SGHTA, CDR2 FQGNSA. V was pared by 5 bases and J by 0 bases, with 10 bases between. The CDR3 has 14 residues. The CDR3 protein is CASSMGRMNTEAFF. CDR3 nucleotides: TGTGCCAGCAGCATGGGACGGATGAACACTGAAGCTTTCTTT.

V usage is TRBV28 and J usage is TRBJ2-2; TRBD2 aligns across 15 bases. Germline CDR1 MDHEN, CDR2 SYDVKM. The CDR3 consists of 19 residues. V gave up 5 bases and J gave up 3 bases; unmatched junction bases: 10. CDR3 sequence reads: CASSDAGTSGGRHTGELFF. The CDR3 nucleotides read TGTGCCAGCAGTGACGCCGGGACTAGCGGGGGGCGCCACACCGGGGAGCTGTTTTTT. The full variable domain, with the rest looked up from reference TRBV28 and TRBJ2-2, is DVKVTQSSRYLVKRTGEKVFLECVQDMDHENMFWYRQDPGLGLRLIYFSYDVKMKEKGDIPEGYSVSREKKERFSLILESASTNQTSMYLCASSDAGTSGGRHTGELFFGEGSRLTVL.

The chain employs TRBV28 and TRBJ2-3, with no clear D. Germline CDR1 reads MDHEN; CDR2 reads SYDVKM. Trimming took off 5 bases at V and 2 bases at J, with 5 bases between the two ends. CDR3 length equals 12 residues. The CDR3 nucleotides read TGTGCCAGCAGTGTGGCCACAGATACGCAGTATTTT. This sequence encodes CASSVATDTQYF.

This clone occurred a few times. The gene calls are TRBV4-2 and TRBJ2-3; unclear D gene. Trimming took 1 base from V and 4 from J, leaving 9 bases between them. Germline assignment: CDR1 LGHNA and CDR2 YNFKEQ. The CDR3 is made up of 14 amino acids. As DNA, the CDR3 is TGTGCCAGCAGCCAAGGGTCGGACCCAGATACGCAGTATTTT. Translating it yields CASSQGSDPDTQYF.

This chain joins TRBV7-2 and TRBJ2-1; 7 bases agree with TRBD2. J gave up 3 bases and V 4 bases, and 6 bases lay outside the gene matches. Germline values: CDR1 SGHTA, CDR2 FQGNSA. The CDR3 contains 15 residues. CDR3 DNA sequence: TGTGCCAGCAGCTCTAGGGGAGGGAACTACAATGAGCAGTTCTTC. It codes for CASSSRGGNYNEQFF. Together with reference TRBV7-2 and TRBJ2-1, the CDR3 gives the full variable domain: GAGVSQSPSNKVTEKGKDVELRCDPISGHTALYWYRQSLGQGLEFLIYFQGNSAPDKSGLPSDRFSAERTGGSVSTLTIQRTQQEDSAVYLCASSSRGGNYNEQFFGPGTRLTVL.

This chain uses TRBV10-1 with TRBJ1-3; no clear D. Germline lookup yields CDR1 WNHNN and CDR2 SYGVQD (reference sequence). The V gene lost 6 bases and the J gene lost 8 bases, with 14 bases spanning the gap. CDR3 length: 13 residues. The CDR3 DNA reads TGCGCCAGCAGCGCCTCGGAGGTGGACACCATATATTTT. Its protein is CASSASEVDTIYF.

The rearrangement uses TRBV19 and TRBJ1-3; D may be TRBD1 (5 bases). CDR1 LNHDA and CDR2 SQIVND come from the germline V gene (reference sequence). The germline V and J ends were trimmed by 8 bases and 4 bases, with 12 bases remaining between them. This CDR3 comprises 13 residues. CDR3 residues: CASAQAPGNTIYF. The DNA of the CDR3 is TGTGCCAGTGCACAGGCTCCCGGAAACACCATATATTTT.

CDR3 loop: CASSLGGTSGAYEQYF. CDR3 sequence (DNA): TGTGCCAGCAGCTTAGGGGGGACTAGCGGGGCCTACGAGCAGTACTTC. The V gene is TRBV7-9, the J gene TRBJ2-7, with 13 bases matching TRBD2. CDR1 is SEHNR and CDR2 is FQNEAQ in the germline V gene (reference sequence). Trimming at V came to 1 base and at J to 2 bases, leaving 2 bases not matched to a gene. The CDR3 is 16 amino acids.

The rearrangement joins TRBV6-1 to TRBJ1-4; D remains ambiguous. Trimming took 1 base from V and 7 from J, leaving 13 bases between them. The germline gives CDR1 MNHNS, CDR2 SASEGT. The CDR3 totals 15 residues. The CDR3 here is CASSEVIGLAEKLFF. In DNA form, the CDR3 reads TGTGCCAGCAGTGAAGTTATAGGGTTGGCTGAAAAACTGTTTTTT.

DNA for the CDR3: TGTGCCAGCAGCCAAGTGGCTAGCGGGGGGGCCGAGCAGTACTTC. This gives the protein CASSQVASGGAEQYF. V usage is TRBV3-1 (or the pseudogene TRBV3-2) and J usage is TRBJ2-7; 12 bases map to TRBD2. Germline CDR1 and CDR2: LGHDT and YNNKEL (reference sequence). Trimming removed 1 base from V and 6 bases from J; junction bases left unmatched: 4. The CDR3 totals 15 residues.

V usage is TRBV12-3 or TRBV12-4 and J usage is TRBJ1-6; no reliable D call. This CDR3 spans 13 amino acids. With 6 bases removed from V and 10 bases from J, the gap between germline ends came to 13 bases. CDR3 coding DNA: TGTGCCAGCAGCGGTCCAAGAGGGTCACCCCTCCACTTT. Its translation is CASSGPRGSPLHF.

The rearrangement links TRBV12-3 or TRBV12-4 to TRBJ1-2; no reliable D call. Deletions cut 6 bases from V and 4 bases from J, with 12 bases between. The CDR3 spans 13 residues. CDR3 bases: TGTGCCAGCAGCGACCCCGACGGCTATGGCTACACCTTC. Amino acid sequence: CASSDPDGYGYTF.

This clone has a single count. The rearrangement links TRBV6-1 to TRBJ2-1; TRBD2 is a possible D gene (7 bases). This CDR3 region has 13 residues. V shed 2 bases and J shed 9 bases, with 11 bases lying between them. Germline V gene data show CDR1 as MNHNS and CDR2 as SASEGT. The CDR3 protein is CASSESRGGEQFF. In nucleotides, the CDR3 is TGTGCCAGCAGTGAAAGTAGGGGGGGTGAGCAGTTCTTC.